Each of the 10 T cell receptor beta chains below was sequenced from the same sample in a study of shared clonotypes between healthy human individuals. TCRdb keeps only in-frame clones here, not all; method: immunoSEQ multiplex PCR. The sample includes 550,000 to 700,000 clones, 55% to 85% of them seen just once. The sample consisted of memory CD4+ T cells sorted from blood. Subset defined: CD45RA-negative fraction. Receptor source: a woman under 40 in good health.

V usage is TRBV10-3 and J usage is TRBJ1-4; TRBD1 matches 9 bases. CDR3 length equals 14 residues. Trimming took 5 bases from V and 6 from J; bases not matched to a gene: 4. CDR1 and CDR2 from the germline V gene are ENHRY and SYGVKD. CDR3 sequence: CAISKGQGDEKLFF. The CDR3 DNA reads as TGTGCCATCAGTAAGGGACAGGGAGATGAAAAACTGTTTTTT.

This sequence joins TRBV5-1 and TRBJ1-2; 10 bases line up with TRBD1. The V gene's germline CDR1 is SGHRS and CDR2 YFSETQ. This CDR3 has 14 residues. J lost 1 base, V lost 5 bases, and 2 bases had no gene match. The CDR3 coding sequence is TGCGCCAGCAGGACAGGGGGCCTTAACTATGGCTACACCTTC. Protein sequence: CASRTGGLNYGYTF.

V gene TRBV7-9 combines with J gene TRBJ2-1; 10 bases match TRBD2. With 5 bases clipped from V and 15 bases from J, the junction kept 22 bases outside the gene matches. Germline loops: CDR1 SEHNR, CDR2 FQNEAQ (reference sequence). CDR3 size: 17 residues. The CDR3 DNA reads TGTGCCAGCAGCCGAGGGGAGGCTAGCGGGAGTCTAAGGCTGCCGTTCTTC. It translates to CASSRGEASGSLRLPFF.

This chain connects TRBV13 to TRBJ2-7, with 7 nucleotides matching TRBD2. CDR1 and CDR2 (germline): PRHDT, FYEKMQ (reference sequence). V shed 6 bases and J 3 bases; nucleotides not matched to a gene: 17. The CDR3 loop spans 17 amino acids. CDR3 nucleotide sequence: TGTGCCAGCAGTCAATTTGGACTAGGCTCTGAAGACTACGAGCAGTACTTC. Its protein is CASSQFGLGSEDYEQYF. The whole variable domain, filled in from reference TRBV13 and TRBJ2-7, reads AAGVIQSPRHLIKEKRETATLKCYPIPRHDTVYWYQQGPGQDPQFLISFYEKMQSDKGSIPDRFSAQQFSDYHSELNMSSLELGDSALYFCASSQFGLGSEDYEQYFGPGTRLTVT.

The V and J genes are TRBV5-4 and TRBJ2-1; 11 bases agree with TRBD2. The CDR3 has 15 residues. The ends lost 5 bases at V and 7 bases at J; junction bases unmatched: 8. Germline V lookup: CDR1 SGHNT, CDR2 YYREEE (reference sequence). CDR3 residues: CASRLAGGRFNEQFF. The CDR3 nucleotides read TGTGCCAGCAGGTTAGCGGGAGGGCGGTTTAATGAGCAGTTCTTC. The full variable domain, in which reference TRBV5-4 and TRBJ2-1 provide the parts outside the CDR3, is ETGVTQSPTHLIKTRGQQVTLRCSSQSGHNTVSWYQQALGQGPQFIFQYYREEENGRGNFPPRFSGLQFPNYSSELNVNALELDDSALYLCASRLAGGRFNEQFFGPGTRLTVL.

This clone was found many times. This rearrangement joins TRBV5-1 to TRBJ2-3, with TRBD2 identical over 9 bases. The CDR3 spans 14 residues. The V gene end was trimmed by 7 bases and the J gene end by 0 bases; junction bases not matched to a gene: 3. Germline V CDR1 and CDR2: SGHRS, YFSETQ. CDR3 sequence: CASLAGTSTDTQYF. DNA for the CDR3: TGCGCCAGCCTAGCGGGGACTAGCACAGATACGCAGTATTTT.

The chain joins TRBV6-1 to TRBJ2-1; 7 bases are a match to TRBD1. V was clipped by 5 bases and J by 4 bases; unmatched bases: 8. The germline V gene encodes CDR1 MNHNS and CDR2 SASEGT. The CDR3 covers 15 residues. The CDR3 DNA follows: TGTGCCAGCAGTTCCGGGACAGAAGATTACAATGAGCAGTTCTTC. Amino acid sequence: CASSSGTEDYNEQFF.

This rearrangement joins TRBV5-1 to TRBJ1-1; D is unresolved. The germline CDR1 and CDR2 sequences are SGHRS and YFSETQ. This CDR3 contains 12 residues. V was shortened by 7 bases and J by 0 bases, with 7 bases between the two germline ends. CDR3 in amino acids: CASRHMNTEAFF. The DNA of the CDR3 is TGCGCCAGCCGGCATATGAACACTGAAGCTTTCTTT.

The chain carries TRBV19 and TRBJ1-2; D remains unclear. V shed 6 bases and J shed 4 bases, with 15 bases lying between them. Germline V gene sequence: CDR1 LNHDA, CDR2 SQIVND (reference sequence). This CDR3 comprises 14 residues. The CDR3 region has the DNA TGTGCCAGTAGGTCCAAATCCGTTACCTATGGCTACACCTTC. Its translation: CASRSKSVTYGYTF.

V gene TRBV25-1 combines with J gene TRBJ2-1; 10 bases fit TRBD2. This CDR3 has 18 amino acids. Germline V gene sequence: CDR1 MGHDK, CDR2 SYGVNS. V gave up 4 bases and J gave up 4 bases; unmatched junction bases: 13. CDR3 nucleotides: TGTGCCAGCAGTGTATCTCATCGACTAGCGGGCAGATACAATGAGCAGTTCTTC. Encoded protein: CASSVSHRLAGRYNEQFF.